Listed here are 31 T cell receptor beta chains from one sample, sequenced in a study of blood T cell repertoires in COVID-19. The method was immunoSEQ multiplex PCR; TCRdb's version includes in-frame clones alone and lacks a portion of them. The data contain fewer than 300,000 clones, about 91% of them singletons. The sequencing sample was made of peripheral blood. These receptors came from a person aged 18 to 30 with COVID-19, enrolled during active disease.

The chain carries TRBV5-1 and TRBJ2-3; 11 positions agree with TRBD2. This CDR3 spans 16 amino acids. Looked up from germline, CDR1 is SGHRS and CDR2 is YFSETQ. After removal of 4 bases from V and 3 bases from J, the junction contained 7 bases not matched to a gene. The chain's CDR3 is CASSPLASGRTDTQYF. In DNA, the CDR3 is TGCGCCAGCAGCCCCTTGGCTAGCGGGAGGACAGATACGCAGTATTTT.

This clone was seen a few times. The rearrangement uses TRBV2 and TRBJ1-5; 7 bases fit TRBD1. The V gene's germline CDR1 is SNHLY and CDR2 FYNNEI. V dropped 7 bases and J dropped 7; count of bases not matched to a gene: 10. CDR3 length: 14 residues. The CDR3 DNA reads as TGTGCCAGCACTTTACAGGGGCCTCAGCAGCCCCAGCATTTT. Protein product: CASTLQGPQQPQHF.

The rearrangement uses TRBV19 and TRBJ2-7; 7 nucleotides align to TRBD2. The germline V gene encodes CDR1 LNHDA and CDR2 SQIVND (reference sequence). The V segment lost 9 bases and the J segment 3 bases; nucleotides outside the gene matches: 17. There are 16 residues in the CDR3. The CDR3 DNA reads TGTGCCAGCTTAGGGGTAGGGGCGCGCGGGAGCTACGAGCAGTACTTC. Amino acid sequence: CASLGVGARGSYEQYF.

V is TRBV18 and J is TRBJ2-7; possibly TRBD1 for D (5 bases). V lost 4 bases and J lost 0, with 10 bases in between. This CDR3 spans 14 amino acids. The germline gives CDR1 KGHSH, CDR2 LQKENI. Here the CDR3 reads CASSLTTASYEQYF. The CDR3 DNA sequence: TGTGCCAGCTCACTCACGACAGCCTCCTACGAGCAGTACTTC.

The chain uses TRBV23-1 and TRBJ2-5; TRBD1 might be the D (5 bases). TRBV23-1 is placed among ORFs of uncertain function. Between the trimmed V and J ends, which lost 5 bases and 5 bases, there was a span of 24 bases. The length of the CDR3 is 17 residues. In DNA form, the CDR3 reads TGCGCCAGCAGTTGGGGCAATGTTGGGGTGCTAGGGGAGACCCAGTACTTC. This encodes CASSWGNVGVLGETQYF.

The rearrangement uses TRBV6-2 or TRBV6-3 and TRBJ2-3; 8 nucleotides line up with TRBD2. The CDR3 runs 17 residues. CDR1 and CDR2 (germline): MNHEY, SVGEGT. The V gene end was trimmed by 0 bases and the J gene end by 2 bases; junction bases not matched to a gene: 7. Written as DNA, the CDR3 is TGTGCCAGCAGTTACTCCCTCCAGCGGGGGTCCACAGATACGCAGTATTTT. As protein: CASSYSLQRGSTDTQYF.

The chain carries TRBV6-1 and TRBJ2-3, with TRBD2 identical over 9 bases. The CDR3 runs 18 residues. V shed 3 bases, J shed 4 bases, and the junction held 14 bases outside the gene matches. CDR1 MNHNS and CDR2 SASEGT come from the germline V gene. The chain's CDR3 is CASSEAILRGRAADTQYF. The CDR3, as DNA: TGTGCCAGCAGTGAGGCTATATTACGCGGGAGGGCCGCAGATACGCAGTATTTT.

The chain uses TRBV7-9 and TRBJ1-1, with 7 nucleotides matching TRBD1. CDR3 length: 14 residues. Trimming removed 5 bases from V and 3 bases from J; junction bases left unmatched: 6. Germline lookup yields CDR1 SEHNR and CDR2 FQNEAQ (reference sequence). The CDR3 DNA is TGTGCCAGCAGCCCTGAGGGGGCTGACACTGAAGCTTTCTTT. Its protein product is CASSPEGADTEAFF. The complete variable domain, with remaining parts taken from reference TRBV7-9 and TRBJ1-1, reads DTGVSQNPRHKITKRGQNVTFRCDPISEHNRLYWYRQTLGQGPEFLTYFQNEAQLEKSRLLSDRFSAERPKGSFSTLEIQRTEQGDSAMYLCASSPEGADTEAFFGQGTRLTVV.

This clone was picked up one time. In DNA, the CDR3 is TGTGCCAGTAGTCATGGACAGGGAACGTACTACGAGCAGTACTTC. It translates to CASSHGQGTYYEQYF. The chain has TRBV19 and TRBJ2-7; 8 bases are shared with TRBD1. Looked up from germline, CDR1 is LNHDA and CDR2 is SQIVND (reference sequence). The V gene end was trimmed by 5 bases and the J gene end by 3 bases; junction bases not matched to a gene: 9. CDR3 length: 15 residues. Looking up the rest from reference TRBV19 and TRBJ2-7 gives the full variable domain: DGGITQSPKYLFRKEGQNVTLSCEQNLNHDAMYWYRQDPGQGLRLIYYSQIVNDFQKGDIAEGYSVSREKKESFPLTVTSAQKNPTAFYLCASSHGQGTYYEQYFGPGTRLTVT.

The V and J genes are TRBV29-1 and TRBJ2-5, with D perhaps TRBD2 (5 bases). Germline values: CDR1 SQVTM, CDR2 ANQGSEA. This CDR3 is built from 14 residues. V lost 5 bases to trimming and J lost 5 bases, with 18 bases between them. CDR3 sequence reads: CSVTRGRGLETQYF. CDR3 in DNA: TGCAGCGTTACCCGGGGAAGAGGCCTGGAGACCCAGTACTTC.

V and J are TRBV28 and TRBJ2-2, with 8 nucleotides matching TRBD2. This CDR3 region has 14 residues. J gave up 4 bases and V 6 bases, and 4 bases lay outside the gene matches. The germline CDR1 and CDR2 sequences are MDHEN and SYDVKM. The CDR3, as DNA: TGTGCCAGCAGCGGCGGGAGGCCCACCGGGGAGCTGTTTTTT. This encodes CASSGGRPTGELFF.

V usage is TRBV7-9 and J usage is TRBJ2-7; 8 nucleotides line up with TRBD1. This CDR3 spans 15 amino acids. Germline-derived CDR1 and CDR2 are SEHNR and FQNEAQ (reference sequence). J lost 4 bases, V lost 3 bases, and 8 bases had no gene match. The CDR3 spells CASSFVAGGAYEQYF. The DNA of the CDR3 is TGTGCCAGCAGCTTCGTGGCAGGGGGCGCGTACGAGCAGTACTTC.

The gene calls are TRBV9 and TRBJ2-3, with TRBD2 matching 14 bases. The length of the CDR3 is 15 residues. Germline V gene lookup returns CDR1 SGDLS and CDR2 YYNGEE. The V segment lost 4 bases and the J segment 6 bases; nucleotides outside the gene matches: 4. The CDR3 spells CASSPRTSGRDTQYF. CDR3 sequence (DNA): TGTGCCAGCAGCCCCCGGACTAGCGGGAGGGATACGCAGTATTTT.

The chain links TRBV5-1 to TRBJ2-1; 8 nucleotides match TRBD2. The junction had 5 bases not matched to a gene; V was cut back by 0 bases and J by 9 bases. There are 14 residues in the CDR3. CDR1 is SGHRS and CDR2 is YFSETQ in the germline V gene. DNA for the CDR3: TGCGCCAGCAGCTTGGCGGGAGGGCCAGGTGAGCAGTTCTTC. Its protein product is CASSLAGGPGEQFF.

This sequence joins TRBV11-2 and TRBJ2-5; TRBD2 matches at 7 bases. Germline CDR1 reads SGHAT; CDR2 reads FQNNGV. V shed 2 bases and J 4 bases; nucleotides not matched to a gene: 1. CDR3 size: 13 residues. The CDR3 reads CASSLSGAETQYF. The DNA for the CDR3 is TGTGCCAGCAGCTTAAGCGGGGCAGAGACCCAGTACTTC.

The V gene is TRBV9, the J gene TRBJ2-7; D is undetermined. Trimming stripped 4 bases from V and 3 bases from J, with 11 bases between. This CDR3 comprises 13 residues. Germline lookup yields CDR1 SGDLS and CDR2 YYNGEE. CDR3 region: CASSSTDGYEQYF. The CDR3 DNA reads TGTGCCAGCAGCTCTACAGATGGCTACGAGCAGTACTTC.

This rearrangement joins TRBV4-3 to TRBJ2-7, with D possibly being TRBD1 (6 bases). The CDR3 runs 15 residues. Trimming took 0 bases from V and 3 from J, leaving 12 bases between them. Germline V CDR1 and CDR2: LGHNA, YSLEER. The CDR3 region has the DNA TGCGCCAGCAGCCAAGAGCCAAGGGGGAACTACGAGCAGTACTTC. Protein: CASSQEPRGNYEQYF.

The chain is built from TRBV25-1 and TRBJ2-1; 12 nucleotides align to TRBD2. The germline gives CDR1 MGHDK, CDR2 SYGVNS. This CDR3 is 15 amino acids long. With 7 bases clipped from V and 7 bases from J, the junction kept 8 bases outside the gene matches. The CDR3 DNA is TGTGCCAGCACCCCACCTAGCGGGGGGGGGAATGAGCAGTTCTTC. Protein: CASTPPSGGGNEQFF.

V gene TRBV6-2 or TRBV6-3 combines with J gene TRBJ2-1; perhaps TRBD2 as D (5 bases). Between the trimmed V and J ends, which lost 1 base and 0 bases, there was a span of 10 bases. The CDR3 extends over 16 amino acids. Germline V gene lookup returns CDR1 MNHEY and CDR2 SVGEGT. The CDR3 loop reads CASSYYHGNSYNEQFF. The CDR3 DNA is TGTGCCAGCAGTTACTACCACGGGAACTCCTACAATGAGCAGTTCTTC.

The chain employs TRBV27 and TRBJ2-3; 11 nucleotides match TRBD2. Trimming removed 6 bases from V and 6 bases from J; junction bases left unmatched: 14. The CDR3 sequence is 17 residues long. Germline V CDR1 and CDR2: MNHEY, SMNVEV (reference sequence). CDR3 nucleotides: TGTGCCAGCAGCTCATCCGAGGGACTAGCGGAGGGGGATACGCAGTATTTT. Amino acids: CASSSSEGLAEGDTQYF.

The chain combines TRBV6-5 with TRBJ1-1; D remains unclear. In germline, CDR1 is MNHEY, CDR2 SVGAGI. The CDR3 is 11 amino acids. The ends were cut back, 8 bases at V and 1 base at J, with 5 bases in the middle. The CDR3 is CASFGNTEAFF. The CDR3 DNA sequence: TGTGCCAGCTTCGGGAACACTGAAGCTTTCTTT.

The chain combines TRBV25-1 with TRBJ1-5, with D possibly being TRBD1 (5 bases). In germline, CDR1 is MGHDK, CDR2 SYGVNS. This CDR3 contains 14 residues. Trimming took 0 bases from V and 5 from J, leaving 8 bases between them. The CDR3 loop is CASSEYLGDQPQHF. The CDR3 DNA reads TGTGCCAGCAGTGAATATTTAGGGGATCAGCCCCAGCATTTT.

This clone has more than one count but fewer than ten. The chain recombines TRBV27 with TRBJ2-7; TRBD2 agrees at 12 bases. After removal of 0 bases from V and 6 bases from J, the junction contained 6 bases not matched to a gene. The V gene's germline CDR1 is MNHEY and CDR2 SMNVEV (reference sequence). The CDR3 runs 16 residues. CDR3 sequence (DNA): TGTGCCAGCAGTTTATCCGGGACTAGCGGGCGTTCCGAGCAGTACTTC. Residues: CASSLSGTSGRSEQYF.

The chain links TRBV18 to TRBJ2-7, with 7 bases lining up with TRBD2. The V gene's germline CDR1 is KGHSH and CDR2 LQKENI. The V gene end was trimmed by 5 bases and the J gene end by 7 bases; junction bases not matched to a gene: 8. The CDR3 loop spans 13 amino acids. Here the CDR3 reads CASSTYSGGEQYF. As DNA, the CDR3 is TGTGCCAGCTCAACATACTCCGGGGGGGAGCAGTACTTC.

The J gene is TRBJ2-7, the V gene TRBV24-1; D gene uncertain. The V end was cut by 3 bases, the J end by 2 bases, with 10 bases between. This CDR3 region has 14 residues. Germline CDR1 reads KGHDR; CDR2 reads SFDVKD. This CDR3 is CATSDAISPYEQYF. The CDR3, as DNA: TGTGCCACCAGTGATGCGATATCCCCCTACGAGCAGTACTTC.

CDR3 DNA: TGTGCCAGCAGGACCGGGACTTCGGACACCATATATTTT. As protein: CASRTGTSDTIYF. The V gene is TRBV11-1, the J gene TRBJ1-3, with D possibly TRBD1 on 5 matching bases. V lost 6 bases to trimming and J lost 8 bases, with 14 bases between them. CDR3 length: 13 amino acids. Germline V lookup: CDR1 SGHAT, CDR2 FQDESV (reference sequence).

The chain links TRBV7-9 to TRBJ2-7; 7 nucleotides align to TRBD1. The trim removed 5 bases at V and 2 bases at J, leaving 6 bases unmatched. CDR3 length: 14 residues. Germline V gives CDR1 SEHNR, CDR2 FQNEAQ (reference sequence). CDR3 sequence: CASSTSQGTYEQYF. The CDR3 DNA sequence: TGTGCCAGCAGCACGTCACAGGGGACCTACGAGCAGTACTTC. The full variable domain, its missing parts supplied by reference TRBV7-9 and TRBJ2-7, is DTGVSQNPRHKITKRGQNVTFRCDPISEHNRLYWYRQTLGQGPEFLTYFQNEAQLEKSRLLSDRFSAERPKGSFSTLEIQRTEQGDSAMYLCASSTSQGTYEQYFGPGTRLTVT.

This clone appeared a single time. The rearrangement links TRBV9 to TRBJ1-1; D ambiguous. V was clipped by 2 bases and J by 0 bases, with 14 bases between them. The CDR3 sequence is 16 residues long. The germline CDR1 and CDR2 sequences are SGDLS and YYNGEE. CDR3 in amino acids: CASSVGGELMNTEAFF. The CDR3 DNA is TGTGCCAGCAGCGTCGGCGGGGAGCTCATGAACACTGAAGCTTTCTTT.

The chain combines TRBV19 with TRBJ2-1, with D unclear. Trimming took 6 bases from V and 5 from J, leaving 14 bases between them. The CDR3 length is 14 residues. Germline CDR1 is LNHDA and CDR2 is SQIVND (reference sequence). The CDR3 sequence: CASSVFPRDNEQFF. The CDR3 DNA is TGTGCCAGTAGCGTCTTCCCTCGGGACAATGAGCAGTTCTTC.

The V and J genes are TRBV19 and TRBJ1-3, with 9 bases aligning to TRBD1. CDR3 length: 15 residues. The J segment lost 3 bases and the V segment lost 5 bases, leaving 5 bases of the junction unmatched. The V gene's germline CDR1 is LNHDA and CDR2 SQIVND (reference sequence). CDR3 amino acids: CASSLTGGSGNTIYF. CDR3 sequence (DNA): TGTGCCAGTAGTTTAACAGGGGGCAGTGGAAACACCATATATTTT. Full variable domain (outside the CDR3, taken from reference TRBV19 and TRBJ1-3): DGGITQSPKYLFRKEGQNVTLSCEQNLNHDAMYWYRQDPGQGLRLIYYSQIVNDFQKGDIAEGYSVSREKKESFPLTVTSAQKNPTAFYLCASSLTGGSGNTIYFGEGSWLTVV.

This sequence joins TRBV5-6 and TRBJ2-2; 9 nucleotides match TRBD1. After removal of 1 base from V and 2 bases from J, the junction contained 3 bases not matched to a gene. The CDR3 runs 16 residues. Germline V gene lookup returns CDR1 SGHDT and CDR2 YYEEEE. The CDR3 is CASSLTQGANTGELFF. The CDR3 region has the DNA TGTGCCAGCAGCTTGACACAGGGGGCCAACACCGGGGAGCTGTTTTTT.